This T cell receptor (beta chain) was profiled in a study of beta chain features in type 1 diabetes listed by TCRdb under 2018. A note on the overall study: Patients and healthy donors did not differ in mean age, gender distribution, total cell number or subset yield. Across all samples, approximately 100 million sorted cells were examined, and cell number per subset correlated strongly with RNA yield. The study compared TCRB repertoires of sorted circulating CD4+ T cell subsets between recently diagnosed type 1 diabetes patients and matched healthy donors. Naive and central memory subsets were obtained from all 30 or so donors, but regulatory and stem cell-like memory subsets were isolated from only 8 patients and roughly eight healthy donors. What the authors observed across the whole study: PCR may preferentially amplify shorter templates, but because patient and control samples were amplified and corrected together, any resulting skew would affect both groups equally. At VDJ recombination sites, patients with type 1 diabetes made fewer insertions and deleted more nucleotides, a pattern implying thymic rearrangement abnormalities. In all four CD4+ subsets, TCRB CDR3 length was moderately but significantly shorter in type 1 diabetes patients. HLA sub-analyses involved small numbers of individuals, so any influence of HLA type on TCRB rearrangement remained unresolved. Naive, central memory and regulatory TCRB repertoires appeared more similar among patients than among healthy donors. Sequencing cDNA rather than genomic DNA could over-represent highly expressing activated cells, although activation and CD3 levels did not differ between groups.

A single peripheral blood draw of about 116 mL on average was collected from each donor into heparinised tubes. Naive, central memory, regulatory and stem cell-like memory CD4+ T cells were sorted on a BD FACSAria II using a panel including CD45RO, CCR7, CD25, CD127, CD95 and CD27. Every sorted population had a purity above 98%. PBMCs were separated immediately by Lymphoprep density gradient centrifugation and were stained directly, without being cultured. Samples were stained and sorted in pairs, with one healthy donor and one patient per experiment, so that batch effects were minimized. Sequences SGHRS (CDR1) and YFSETQ (CDR2) are obtained from the germline V gene. From the cysteine up to the phenylalanine, the CDR3 has a length of 14 residues. The read is trimmed to its CDR3 DNA, 42 bases read in frame from base 1. Clipping removes 1 base from V and 4 bases from J, with 4 as the unmatched junction base count.

The sample holds a few counts of this clone. Its recognized antigen is unknown. Qualities for individual bases were not recorded, and no much larger clone is one base off. The entire isolated RNA was reverse transcribed using the High Capacity cDNA Reverse Transcription Kit, and thus expressed TCRB transcripts were sequenced. Naive, central memory and regulatory T cell samples underwent deep immunoSEQ sequencing, averaging about 3.57 million total reads per sample. Sorted cells were lysed in RLT buffer and RNA was extracted with DNase-treated RNeasy Micro or Mini kits, depending on cell number. To prevent cross-contamination, each cell subset was processed individually, whereas patient and healthy donor samples were processed jointly. The immunoSEQ multiplex PCR was used to amplify TCRB sequences from cDNA, generating 87-bp fragments that spanned the CDR3 region. Sequencing of the amplicons was performed on the Illumina HiSeq platform. The study's own analysis went as follows. PCR bias was computationally corrected using synthetic template baselines, reads within Hamming distance 2 were collapsed, and singletons that could not be merged were discarded. By aligning reads against IMGT, V, D and J genes, CDR3 length, and insertions or deletions at six rearrangement sites were assigned. Within each subset, clonotype counts were normalized to the number of sorted cells before true diversity and Gini coefficients were calculated with the tcR R package. The overlap coefficient, calculated on TCRB nucleotide sequences, was used to quantify repertoire sharing. The clones in this table, taken by TCRdb from immuneACCESS, are in-frame only. Not every clone is retained; where verified, under half of the shortfall comes from an unresolved V gene, and the cause of the rest is unknown. The D gene and trimming were derived from the DNA, and the V and J assignments and clone size from that table. The sample has 300,000 to 400,000 clones on record, about 10% of them singletons. Around 0.66% of the sample belongs to the ten largest clones.

Material for sequencing was central memory CD4+ T cells from blood. This clonotype was obtained from a man aged 25-40 years with type 1 diabetes. The rearranged chain carries TRBV5-1 and TRBJ2-7; 8 junctional bases match TRBD1. The bases read TGCGCCAGCAGCTTGACCGGACAGGGATACGAGCAGTACTTC. It specifies CASSLTGQGYEQYF.